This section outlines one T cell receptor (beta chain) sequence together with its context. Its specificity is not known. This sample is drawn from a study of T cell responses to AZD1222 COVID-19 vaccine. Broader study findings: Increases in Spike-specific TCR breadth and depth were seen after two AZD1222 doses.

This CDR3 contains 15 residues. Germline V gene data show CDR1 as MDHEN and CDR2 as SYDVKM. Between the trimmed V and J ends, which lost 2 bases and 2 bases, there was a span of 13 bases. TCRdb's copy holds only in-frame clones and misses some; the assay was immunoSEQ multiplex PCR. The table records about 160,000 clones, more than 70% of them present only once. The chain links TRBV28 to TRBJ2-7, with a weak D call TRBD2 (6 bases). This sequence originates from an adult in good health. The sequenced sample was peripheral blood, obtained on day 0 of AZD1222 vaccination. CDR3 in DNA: TGTGCCAGCAGTTTAGGTGGCTGGGAGGCCTACGAGCAGTACTTC. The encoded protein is CASSLGGWEAYEQYF.